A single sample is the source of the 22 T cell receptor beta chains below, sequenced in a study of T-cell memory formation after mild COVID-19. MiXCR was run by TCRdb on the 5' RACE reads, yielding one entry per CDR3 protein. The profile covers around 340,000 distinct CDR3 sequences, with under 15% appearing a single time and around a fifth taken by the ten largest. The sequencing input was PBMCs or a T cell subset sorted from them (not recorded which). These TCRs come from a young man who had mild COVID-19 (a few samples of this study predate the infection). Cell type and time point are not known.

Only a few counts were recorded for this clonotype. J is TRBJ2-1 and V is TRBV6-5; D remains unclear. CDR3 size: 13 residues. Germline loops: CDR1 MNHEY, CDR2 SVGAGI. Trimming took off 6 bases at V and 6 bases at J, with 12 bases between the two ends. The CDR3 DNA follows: TGTGCCAGCAGCCTGTGGCGGAGCAATGAGCAGTTCTTC. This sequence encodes CASSLWRSNEQFF.

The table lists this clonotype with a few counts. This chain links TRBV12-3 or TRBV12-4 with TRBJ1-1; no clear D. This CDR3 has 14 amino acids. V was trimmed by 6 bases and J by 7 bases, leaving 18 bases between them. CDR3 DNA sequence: TGTGCCAGCAGCACCCACTCGGGTCGACGTGAAGCTTTCTTT. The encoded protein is CASSTHSGRREAFF.

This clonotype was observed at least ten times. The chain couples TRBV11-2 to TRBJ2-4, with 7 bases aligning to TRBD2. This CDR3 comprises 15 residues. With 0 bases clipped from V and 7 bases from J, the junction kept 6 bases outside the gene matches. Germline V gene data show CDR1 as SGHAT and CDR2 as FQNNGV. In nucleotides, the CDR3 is TGTGCCAGCAGCTTAGACGGGGGGTTGCGTAACATTCAGTACTTC. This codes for CASSLDGGLRNIQYF.

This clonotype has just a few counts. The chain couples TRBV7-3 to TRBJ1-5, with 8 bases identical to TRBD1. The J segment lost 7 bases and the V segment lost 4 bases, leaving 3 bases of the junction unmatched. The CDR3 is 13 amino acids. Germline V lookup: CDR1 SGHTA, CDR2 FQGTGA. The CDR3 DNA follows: TGTGCCAGCAGCTGGACAGGGAAACAGCCCCAGCATTTT. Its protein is CASSWTGKQPQHF.

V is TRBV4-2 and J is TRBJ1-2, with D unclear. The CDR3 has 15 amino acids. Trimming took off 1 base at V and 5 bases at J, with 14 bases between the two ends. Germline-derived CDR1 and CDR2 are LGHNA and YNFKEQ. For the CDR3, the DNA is TGTGCCAGCAGCCAAGGTCTGGCCTCGGATTATGGCTACACCTTC. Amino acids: CASSQGLASDYGYTF.

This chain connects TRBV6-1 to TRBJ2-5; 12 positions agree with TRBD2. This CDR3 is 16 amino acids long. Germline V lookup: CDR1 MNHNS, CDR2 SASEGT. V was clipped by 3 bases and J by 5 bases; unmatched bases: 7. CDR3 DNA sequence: TGTGCCAGCAGTGATTGGACTAGCGGGGTAGAGGAGACCCAGTACTTC. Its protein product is CASSDWTSGVEETQYF.

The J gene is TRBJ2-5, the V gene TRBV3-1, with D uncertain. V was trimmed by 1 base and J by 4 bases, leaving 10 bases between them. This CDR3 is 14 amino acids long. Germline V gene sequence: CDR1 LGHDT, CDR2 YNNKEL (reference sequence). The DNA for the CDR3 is TGTGCCAGCAGCCAAGTCAACGATCTAGAGACCCAGTACTTC. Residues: CASSQVNDLETQYF.

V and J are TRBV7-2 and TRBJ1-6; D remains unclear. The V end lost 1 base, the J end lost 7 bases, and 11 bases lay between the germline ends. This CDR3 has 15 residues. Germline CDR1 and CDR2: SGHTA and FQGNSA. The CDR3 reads CASSLVAGGNSPLHF. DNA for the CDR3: TGTGCCAGCAGCTTAGTGGCGGGTGGAAATTCACCCCTCCACTTT.

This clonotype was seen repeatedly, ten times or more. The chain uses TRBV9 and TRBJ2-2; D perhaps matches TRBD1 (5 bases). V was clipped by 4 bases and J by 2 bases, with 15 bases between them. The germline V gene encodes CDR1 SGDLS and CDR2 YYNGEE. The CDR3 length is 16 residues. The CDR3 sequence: CASSPRTKVNTGELFF. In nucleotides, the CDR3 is TGTGCCAGCAGCCCCCGGACAAAAGTAAACACCGGGGAGCTGTTTTTT.

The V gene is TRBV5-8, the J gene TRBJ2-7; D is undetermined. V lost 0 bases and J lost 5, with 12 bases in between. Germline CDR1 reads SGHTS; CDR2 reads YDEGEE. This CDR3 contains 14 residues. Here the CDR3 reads CASSLGKGFDEQYF. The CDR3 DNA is TGTGCCAGCAGCTTGGGGAAGGGATTCGACGAGCAGTACTTC.

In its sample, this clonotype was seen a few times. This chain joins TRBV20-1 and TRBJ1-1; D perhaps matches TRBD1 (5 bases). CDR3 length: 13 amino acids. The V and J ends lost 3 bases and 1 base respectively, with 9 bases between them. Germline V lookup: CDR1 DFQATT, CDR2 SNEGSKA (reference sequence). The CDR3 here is CSARGPGNTEAFF. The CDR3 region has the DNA TGCAGTGCTAGGGGACCGGGGAACACTGAAGCTTTCTTT.

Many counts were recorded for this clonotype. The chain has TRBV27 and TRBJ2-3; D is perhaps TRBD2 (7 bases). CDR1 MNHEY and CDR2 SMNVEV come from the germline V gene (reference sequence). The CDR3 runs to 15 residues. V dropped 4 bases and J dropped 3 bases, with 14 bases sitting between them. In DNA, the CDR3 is TGTGCCAGCAGTTCCCAACAGGGAGGGACAGATACGCAGTATTTT. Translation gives CASSSQQGGTDTQYF.

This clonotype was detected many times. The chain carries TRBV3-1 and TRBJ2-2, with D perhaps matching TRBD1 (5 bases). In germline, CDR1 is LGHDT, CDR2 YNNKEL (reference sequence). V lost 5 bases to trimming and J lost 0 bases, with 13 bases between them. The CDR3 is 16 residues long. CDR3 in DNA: TGTGCCAGCAGCTTCCTTCAGGGTTCGAACACCGGGGAGCTGTTTTTT. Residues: CASSFLQGSNTGELFF.

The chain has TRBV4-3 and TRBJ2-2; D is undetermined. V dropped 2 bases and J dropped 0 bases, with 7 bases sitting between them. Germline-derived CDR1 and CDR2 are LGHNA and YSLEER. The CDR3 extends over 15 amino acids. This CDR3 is CASSQSVANTGELFF. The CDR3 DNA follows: TGCGCCAGCAGCCAAAGCGTGGCGAACACCGGGGAGCTGTTTTTT.

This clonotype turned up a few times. The CDR3 reads CASSVGRFGYNEQFF. The CDR3 DNA reads TGTGCCAGCAGCGTAGGACGCTTCGGCTACAATGAGCAGTTCTTC. The chain combines TRBV9 with TRBJ2-1; D remains ambiguous. CDR1 and CDR2 from the germline V gene are SGDLS and YYNGEE. V was clipped by 0 bases and J by 3 bases, with 10 bases between them. This CDR3 region has 15 residues.

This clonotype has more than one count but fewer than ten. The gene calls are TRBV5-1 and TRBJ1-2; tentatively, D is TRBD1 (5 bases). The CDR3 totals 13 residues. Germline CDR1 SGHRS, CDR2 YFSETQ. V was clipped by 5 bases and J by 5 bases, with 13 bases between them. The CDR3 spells CASSFDGGYGYTF. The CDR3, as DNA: TGCGCCAGCAGTTTCGACGGGGGATATGGCTACACCTTC.

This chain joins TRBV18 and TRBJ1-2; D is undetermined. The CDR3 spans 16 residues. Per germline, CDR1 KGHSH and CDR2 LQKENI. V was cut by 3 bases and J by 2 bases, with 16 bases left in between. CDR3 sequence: CASSPAALIGNYGYTF. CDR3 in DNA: TGTGCCAGCTCACCGGCCGCCCTCATAGGAAACTATGGCTACACCTTC.

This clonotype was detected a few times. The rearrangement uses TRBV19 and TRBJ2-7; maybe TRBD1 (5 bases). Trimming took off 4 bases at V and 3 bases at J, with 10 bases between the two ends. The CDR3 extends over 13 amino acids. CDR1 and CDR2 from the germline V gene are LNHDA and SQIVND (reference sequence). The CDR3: CASSTQRGYEQYF. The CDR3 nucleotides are TGTGCCAGTAGTACACAAAGGGGCTACGAGCAGTACTTC.

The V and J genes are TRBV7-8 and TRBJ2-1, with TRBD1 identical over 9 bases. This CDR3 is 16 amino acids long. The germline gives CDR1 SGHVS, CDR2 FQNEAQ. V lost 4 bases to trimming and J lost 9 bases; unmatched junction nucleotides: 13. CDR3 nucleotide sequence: TGTGCCAGCAGCTCCGCCGGGACAGGGACATCCGGTGAGCAGTTCTTC. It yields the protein CASSSAGTGTSGEQFF.

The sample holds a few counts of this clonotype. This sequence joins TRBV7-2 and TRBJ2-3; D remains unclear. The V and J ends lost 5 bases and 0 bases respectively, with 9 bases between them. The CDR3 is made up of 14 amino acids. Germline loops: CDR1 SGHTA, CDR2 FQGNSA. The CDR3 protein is CASSLQPSTDTQYF. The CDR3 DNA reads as TGTGCCAGCAGCCTACAACCTAGCACAGATACGCAGTATTTT.

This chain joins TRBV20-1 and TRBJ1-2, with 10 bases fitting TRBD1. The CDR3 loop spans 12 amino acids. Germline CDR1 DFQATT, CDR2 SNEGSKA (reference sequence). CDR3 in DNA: TGCACTCGGGGACAGGGGAACTATGGCTACACCTTC. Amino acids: CTRGQGNYGYTF.

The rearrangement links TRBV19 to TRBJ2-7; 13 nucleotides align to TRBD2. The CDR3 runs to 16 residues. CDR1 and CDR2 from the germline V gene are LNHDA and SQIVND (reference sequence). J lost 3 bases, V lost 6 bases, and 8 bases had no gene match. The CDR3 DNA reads TGTGCCAGTAGCGAGACTAGCGGGGGGCCTGTCTACGAGCAGTACTTC. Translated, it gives CASSETSGGPVYEQYF.